This is a list of T cell receptor beta chains from one sample in a study of blood T cell repertoires in COVID-19. Here immunoSEQ multiplex PCR was the method, and the copy in TCRdb shows in-frame clones only, minus some. The table has nearly 300,000 clones, approximately 88% seen once; the top ten hold more than 6.5%. The sequencing input was peripheral blood. These receptors were obtained from a woman under 40 who had recovered from COVID-19. Each CDR3 is given without its conserved first and last residue. The order of the fields is V gene, CDR3 length, J gene, CDR3 protein.

TRBV5-4	13	TRBJ2-2	ASSPGQENTGELF
TRBV10-3	12	TRBJ2-5	AIRGSGGEETQY
TRBV7-9	12	TRBJ1-1	ASSLTGMNTEAF
TRBV27	16	TRBJ2-6	ASSLRAWRGAGANVLT
TRBV28	14	TRBJ1-1	ASPPTTGTGVSEAF
TRBV27	14	TRBJ2-1	ASSPLRFSSYNEQF
TRBV19	10	TRBJ1-1	ASSFMNTEAF
TRBV5-4	14	TRBJ1-3	ASSFQGVISGNTIY
TRBV4-3	16	TRBJ2-2	ASSQEVVRLINTGELF
TRBV2	12	TRBJ1-6	ASRTGQYNSPLH
TRBV2	11	TRBJ1-1	ASSESGDLEAF
TRBV7-9	13	TRBJ2-7	ASNSKGQGPYEQY
TRBV5-1	14	TRBJ1-4	ASSLEGVMTNEKLF
TRBV4-2	14	TRBJ1-6	ASSQVVAGGNSPLH
TRBV5-4	13	TRBJ2-1	ASSPRDRSYNEQF
TRBV2	11	TRBJ2-1	ASQGSSYNEQF
TRBV7-2	13	TRBJ1-1	ASSLATGRNTEAF
TRBV27	13	TRBJ1-2	ASCPGPGTNYGYT
TRBV28	13	TRBJ1-1	ASSPWVGADTEAF
TRBV7-7	15	TRBJ2-2	ASSLALWQGSAGELF
TRBV6-5	12	TRBJ2-3	ASSKDRGRDTQY
TRBV5-1	14	TRBJ2-6	ASSPWTDSGANVLT
TRBV7-2	16	TRBJ1-3	ASSSRQGASLSGNTIY
TRBV27	13	TRBJ2-2	ASRGGTANTGELF
TRBV7-9	13	TRBJ2-2	ASSLEVRYTGELF
TRBV2	11	TRBJ2-7	ASSVDRSYEQY
TRBV4-3	15	TRBJ2-1	ASSQSTGRGSYNEQF
TRBV6-2/TRBV6-3	14	TRBJ2-1	ASSPISGDSYNEQF
TRBV28	13	TRBJ1-1	ASSPGGAFATEAF
TRBV6-6	14	TRBJ2-7	ASRIRTGQLTYEQY
TRBV19	17	TRBJ1-6	ASSIYWGPTAVMHSPLH
TRBV5-5	13	TRBJ2-6	ASSLGTGGANVLT
TRBV7-9	13	TRBJ2-7	ASSSTGGPTYEQY
TRBV7-3	14	TRBJ2-1	ASSLKAGGAFGEQF
TRBV11-2	15	TRBJ2-2	ASSLEIDRGRTGELF
TRBV18	14	TRBJ1-1	ASSPEQGGLSGLAF
TRBV7-8	14	TRBJ1-3	ASSPGQLFSGNTIY
TRBV29-1	12	TRBJ2-1	SVHRDRVGNEQF
TRBV4-1	13	TRBJ1-5	ASSQVQGTGQPQH
TRBV19	12	TRBJ1-5	ASSMRPSNQPQH
TRBV28	12	TRBJ1-2	ASSLLGAGYGYT
TRBV27	13	TRBJ1-4	ASRFAGNRNEKLF
TRBV7-3	14	TRBJ2-5	ASSLSSGGTQETQY
TRBV4-3	13	TRBJ1-4	ASSQPGGANEKLF
TRBV24-1	16	TRBJ2-1	ATSSSGGALSSYNEQF
TRBV6-1	13	TRBJ2-1	ASSEASGGADEQF
TRBV3-1/TRBV3-2	15	TRBJ1-2	ASSQGTGGRSNYGYT
TRBV6-2/TRBV6-3	13	TRBJ2-1	ASSDIAGGYNEQF
TRBV5-1	12	TRBJ2-5	ASSLEGAGETQY